This T cell receptor beta chain was sequenced during a study of CD8+ T cells in alopecia areata. Overall study context: The authors scored treated patients' severity by affected scalp percentage. Regarding the study as a whole: Lesional scalp exceeded normal scalp in clonality, especially in alopecia totalis/universalis. Expanded CD8+ clones among the top 100, and scalp clonality, were significantly decreased by tofacitinib.

Treatment in this sample: oral pan-JAK inhibitor, 5-10 mg twice daily. The trim removed 5 bases at V and 0 bases at J, leaving 5 bases unmatched. CDR1 and CDR2 from the germline V gene are GTSNPN and SVGIG (reference sequence). This CDR3 comprises 15 residues. RNA was isolated and reverse transcribed to cDNA, the sequencing template. Only in-frame clones appear in the TCRdb table, and some are missing; sequencing was by immunoSEQ multiplex PCR. The table lists some 180,000 clones, 40% to 65% of them singletons, with about a tenth in the top ten. This clone has only a few counts. Its antigen is currently unknown.

The sample in question was CD8+ T cells sorted from blood, obtained at week 24, from a patient treated with tofacitinib. The chain links TRBV30 to TRBJ2-1; 9 bases map to TRBD1. This TCR came from a human donor with alopecia areata. CDR3 residues: CAWGGQGSSYNEQFF. DNA for the CDR3: TGTGCCTGGGGTGGACAGGGGAGCTCCTACAATGAGCAGTTCTTC. The whole variable domain, remainder taken from reference TRBV30 and TRBJ2-1, is SQTIHQWPATLVQPVGSPLSLECTVEGTSNPNLYWYRQAAGRGLQLLFYSVGIGQISSEVPQNLSASRPQDRQFILSSKKLLLSDSGFYLCAWGGQGSSYNEQFFGPGTRLTVL.